The next 5 T cell receptor beta chains were all read from a single sample in a study of neurological immune-mediated disorders (dated by TCRdb to the late 2010s). Library preparation was by 5' RACE. Sequencing was performed on an Illumina HiSeq 2500. The raw public reads went through TCRdb reprocessing: fastp at Q25, MiXCR clone calling, in-frame beta chains kept. Rows with a matching CDR3 protein are joined into one entry that keeps the most common DNA and genes. The sample contains approximately 30,000 distinct CDR3 sequences, about 3.8% of them found a single time. The leading ten clones occupy around a quarter of the sample. Sequencing was done on a sample of CD4+ T cells from blood. These receptors were collected from a woman aged 35 to 49 in good health.

This clonotype was recorded many times. This sequence joins TRBV5-1 and TRBJ2-5, with D perhaps TRBD2 (5 bases). Germline values: CDR1 SGHRS, CDR2 YFSETQ. The CDR3 contains 12 residues. V dropped 1 base and J dropped 5 bases, with 6 bases sitting between them. The CDR3 DNA sequence: TGCGCCAGCAGCTTGAGGGAGGAGACCCAGTACTTC. Residues: CASSLREETQYF.

Ten or more counts support this clonotype. The chain recombines TRBV7-9 with TRBJ2-3, with 12 bases lining up with TRBD2. The V gene end was trimmed by 5 bases and the J gene end by 2 bases; junction bases not matched to a gene: 5. The germline V gene has CDR1 SEHNR and CDR2 FQNEAQ (reference sequence). The CDR3 spans 16 residues. CDR3 coding DNA: TGTGCCAGCAGCGCAGGACTAGCGGGATACACAGATACGCAGTATTTT. Translation: CASSAGLAGYTDTQYF.

This clonotype was recorded at least ten times. This rearrangement joins TRBV7-6 to TRBJ2-2; TRBD1 matches at 10 bases. Germline V gives CDR1 SGHVS, CDR2 FNYEAQ. The CDR3 is made up of 15 amino acids. With V trimmed by 6 bases and J by 4 bases, 5 bases remained unmatched. CDR3: CASRETGGFTGELFF. For the CDR3, the DNA is TGTGCCAGCAGAGAGACAGGGGGCTTCACCGGGGAGCTGTTTTTT.

This clonotype was counted many times. CDR3 DNA: TGTGCCAGCACCATCACAGATACGCAGTATTTT. Encoded protein: CASTITDTQYF. The genes are TRBV28 and TRBJ2-3; the D is unclear. CDR3 size: 11 residues. V lost 7 bases to trimming and J lost 2 bases, with 4 bases between them. CDR1 MDHEN and CDR2 SYDVKM come from the germline V gene.

In this sample, this clonotype turned up many times. The chain joins TRBV14 to TRBJ2-7; the D gene is possibly TRBD2 (5 bases). V was trimmed by 11 bases and J by 3 bases, leaving 17 bases between them. Germline assignment: CDR1 SGHDN and CDR2 FVKESK. The CDR3 runs to 13 residues. The CDR3 DNA reads as TGTGCCCTCATCGGGGAGCACGACTACGAGCAGTACTTC. The encoded protein is CALIGEHDYEQYF.